This T cell receptor (beta chain) was captured in a study of blood T cell repertoires in COVID-19. The protocol was immunoSEQ multiplex PCR, while the TCRdb copy is restricted to in-frame clones and leaves out a portion. The sample includes fewer than 60,000 clones, more than 80% of them seen just once. This clone was found once. The TCR comes from a man in his fifties or sixties with acute or convalescent COVID-19. Sequenced input: peripheral blood.

The CDR3 bases are TGTGCCACCAGCTCGAGGGCCAGTTTGAACACTGAAGCTTTCTTT. The encoded protein is CATSSRASLNTEAFF. V usage is TRBV15 and J usage is TRBJ1-1, with D uncertain. V was clipped by 5 bases and J by 0 bases, with 13 bases between them. CDR3 length equals 15 residues. Germline CDR1 LNHNV, CDR2 YYDKDF (reference sequence).